A single sample is the source of the 15 T cell receptor beta chains below, sequenced in a study of blood T cells in healthy people across ages. Combining a sample-barcoded 5' primer with a J-beta primer mix, a second PCR ran for about 7 to 11 cycles. TCRdb re-analysed the 5' RACE reads in MiXCR, keeping a single row per CDR3 protein. The sample contains roughly 700,000 distinct CDR3 sequences, approximately 31% of which appear only once. Sample: blood. The source is a woman older than 75 in good health.

This clonotype was seen repeatedly, ten times or more. V gene TRBV7-9 combines with J gene TRBJ2-3; the match to TRBD1 covers 9 bases. The CDR3 runs to 16 residues. CDR1 is SEHNR and CDR2 is FQNEAQ in the germline V gene (reference sequence). Trimming at V came to 2 bases and at J to 5 bases, leaving 8 bases not matched to a gene. CDR3 sequence (DNA): TGTGCCAGCAGCTTATCGGGACAGGGCTTCAAAGATACGCAGTATTTT. It specifies CASSLSGQGFKDTQYF.

In regard to this clonotype: Just one base apart from a much larger clone, this may be a read error. The chain carries TRBV5-1 and TRBJ1-5, with unresolved D. Germline CDR1 and CDR2: SGHRS and YFSETQ. The CDR3 is 13 amino acids. CDR3 in amino acids: CVSSLDPGQPQHF. CDR3 sequence (DNA): TGCGTCAGCAGCTTGGACCCGGGACAGCCCCAGCATTTT.

This clonotype was seen many times. The chain employs TRBV20-1 and TRBJ2-7, with unresolved D. With 5 bases removed from V and 0 bases from J, the gap between germline ends came to 11 bases. Per germline, CDR1 DFQATT and CDR2 SNEGSKA (reference sequence). This CDR3 has 13 residues. The CDR3 nucleotides are TGCAGTGCTCCGAGGCTGGACTCCTACGAGCAGTACTTC. Its translation: CSAPRLDSYEQYF.

The chain has TRBV6-2 or TRBV6-3 and TRBJ1-4; no firm D call. V was shortened by 2 bases and J by 8 bases, with 15 bases between the two germline ends. The CDR3 covers 15 residues. The germline V gene has CDR1 MNHEY and CDR2 SVGEGT. The CDR3 bases are TGTGCCAGCAGTTACAGCCCCATCGCGGGAGAAAAACTGTTTTTT. Its protein product is CASSYSPIAGEKLFF.

Notes on this clonotype: This sequence may be a read error, since a much larger clone differs from it by one base. This rearrangement joins TRBV12-3 or TRBV12-4 to TRBJ1-4; a weak D match, TRBD1 (5 bases). The germline V and J ends were trimmed by 5 bases and 11 bases, with 18 bases remaining between them. The CDR3 length is 14 residues. CDR3 coding DNA: TGTGCCAGCAGTGGGGGACCGGTAAAGGGGAAACTGTTTTTT. It is translated as CASSGGPVKGKLFF.

This clonotype was found a few times. A much larger clone differs from this one at a single base, so this may be a read error. The chain employs TRBV5-5 and TRBJ2-1; 9 bases match TRBD2. In germline, CDR1 is SGHKS, CDR2 YYEKEE (reference sequence). The CDR3 consists of 13 residues. CDR3 residues: CAGSGGPYNEQFF. In DNA, the CDR3 is TGTGCCGGCAGCGGGGGGCCTTACAATGAGCAGTTCTTC.

The genes are TRBV29-1 and TRBJ2-1, with D perhaps assigned TRBD1 or TRBD2 (6 bases each). Trimming removed 4 bases from V and 2 bases from J, with 15 bases in between. Germline V gene data show CDR1 as SQVTM and CDR2 as ANQGSEA. CDR3 length: 15 residues. This CDR3 reads CSVVSGAHTYNEQFF. Written as DNA, the CDR3 is TGCAGCGTTGTTTCGGGGGCCCACACCTACAATGAGCAGTTCTTC.

Points on this clonotype: One base away lies a much larger clone, so this may be a sequencing read error. CDR3 sequence reads: CASSHVKLAGGHNEQFF. For the CDR3, the DNA is TGTGCCAGCAGCCATGTGAAACTAGCGGGGGGTCACAATGAGCAGTTCTTC. V usage is TRBV3-1 and J usage is TRBJ2-1; 12 positions agree with TRBD2. Losses at the gene ends were 3 bases for V and 5 bases for J; bases not matched to a gene: 8. The CDR3 is 17 residues long. Per the germline V gene, CDR1 is LGHDT and CDR2 is YNNKEL (reference sequence).

With regard to this clonotype: A single base separates this from a much larger clone, so it may be a read error. V usage is TRBV5-6 and J usage is TRBJ1-5; the match to TRBD1 covers 10 bases. CDR3 length: 16 amino acids. Looked up from germline, CDR1 is SGHDT and CDR2 is YYEEEE. The CDR3 loop reads CANSRGQGFGNQPQHF. The CDR3 DNA follows: TGTGCCAACAGCAGGGGACAGGGGTTCGGCAATCAGCCCCAGCATTTT. The full variable domain, in which reference TRBV5-6 and TRBJ1-5 provide the parts outside the CDR3, is DAGVTQSPTHLIKTRGQQVTLRCSPKSGHDTVSWYQQALGQGPQFIFQYYEEEERQRGNFPDRFSGHQFPNYSSELNVNALLLGDSALYLCANSRGQGFGNQPQHFGDGTRLSIL.

The gene calls are TRBV19 and TRBJ2-6; D gene ambiguous. The V gene's germline CDR1 is LNHDA and CDR2 SQIVND (reference sequence). V was cut by 8 bases and J by 0 bases, with 8 bases left in between. This CDR3 is built from 14 residues. CDR3 residues: CASSTFSGANVLTF. Written as DNA, the CDR3 is TGTGCCAGTTCAACTTTCTCTGGGGCCAACGTCCTGACTTTC.

Remarks on this clonotype: Being one base from a much bigger clone, this may be a read error. The rearrangement links TRBV15 to TRBJ2-1; maybe TRBD1 (6 bases). The better agreement between TRBJ2-7 and the DNA end casts doubt on the J call. CDR3 length equals 15 residues. Per germline, CDR1 LNHNV and CDR2 YYDKDF (reference sequence). The chain's CDR3 is CATISAGDPYNEQYF. CDR3 nucleotides: TGTGCCACCATTTCCGCAGGGGACCCTTACAATGAGCAGTACTTC.

This clonotype was found many times. J is TRBJ2-1 and V is TRBV6-5; TRBD2 agrees at 9 bases. Germline assignment: CDR1 MNHEY and CDR2 SVGAGI. The length of the CDR3 is 15 residues. V shed 2 bases and J 7 bases; nucleotides not matched to a gene: 6. The CDR3 loop reads CASSYGRGGRNEQFF. CDR3 sequence (DNA): TGTGCCAGCAGTTACGGGCGGGGGGGCCGGAATGAGCAGTTCTTC.

J is TRBJ2-3 and V is TRBV28, with TRBD1 matching over 9 bases. Trimming took 7 bases from V and 4 from J; bases not matched to a gene: 6. Germline loops: CDR1 MDHEN, CDR2 SYDVKM. The CDR3 is made up of 14 amino acids. CDR3 nucleotide sequence: TGTGCCAGCATTGACAGGGGGAGGCCAGATACGCAGTATTTT. This sequence encodes CASIDRGRPDTQYF.

With regard to this clonotype: This may be a read error: a much more frequent sequence differs by one nucleotide. The gene calls are TRBV29-1 and TRBJ2-5, with D maybe TRBD1 (5 bases). Trimming stripped 8 bases from V and 1 base from J, with 11 bases between. Looked up from germline, CDR1 is SQVTM and CDR2 is ANQGSEA. There are 12 residues in the CDR3. The CDR3 loop is CSIARAQETQYF. CDR3 coding DNA: TGCAGCATTGCCAGGGCCCAAGAGACCCAGTACTTC.

About this clonotype: A single base separates this from a much larger clone, so it may be a read error. This rearrangement joins TRBV7-2 to TRBJ1-4, with 7 bases aligning to TRBD1. The CDR3 is 14 amino acids. Losses at the gene ends were 4 bases for V and 10 bases for J; bases not matched to a gene: 9. Germline V lookup: CDR1 SGHTA, CDR2 FQGNSA. The CDR3 DNA sequence: TGTGCCAGCAGCTGGGGACAGACGCGGGGAAAACTGTTTTTT. Its translation is CASSWGQTRGKLFF.